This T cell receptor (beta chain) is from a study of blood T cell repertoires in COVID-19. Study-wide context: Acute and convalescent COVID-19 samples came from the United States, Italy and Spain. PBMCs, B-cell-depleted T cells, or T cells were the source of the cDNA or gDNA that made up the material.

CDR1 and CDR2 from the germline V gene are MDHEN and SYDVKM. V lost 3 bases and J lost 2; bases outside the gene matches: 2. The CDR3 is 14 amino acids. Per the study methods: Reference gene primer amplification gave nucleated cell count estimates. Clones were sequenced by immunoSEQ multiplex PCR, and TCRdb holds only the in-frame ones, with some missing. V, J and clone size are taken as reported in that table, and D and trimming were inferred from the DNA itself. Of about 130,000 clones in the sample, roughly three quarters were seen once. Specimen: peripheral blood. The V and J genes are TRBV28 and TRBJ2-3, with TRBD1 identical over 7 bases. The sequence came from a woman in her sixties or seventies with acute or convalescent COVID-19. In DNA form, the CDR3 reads TGTGCCAGCAGTTTGGGACAGCCCACAGATACGCAGTATTTT. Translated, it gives CASSLGQPTDTQYF.